What follows is one TCR beta chain and its context. Trimming took off 0 bases at V and 7 bases at J, with 7 bases between the two ends. The CDR3 sequence is 13 residues long. Germline-derived CDR1 and CDR2 are MGHRA and YSYEKL. These data originate in a study of blood T cell repertoires in COVID-19. Clones were read by immunoSEQ multiplex PCR, and TCRdb kept only the in-frame ones, dropping some. The sample yields about 400,000 clones, under 90% seen once. Sequenced: PBMCs or T cells enriched from blood (not recorded which). The TCR originated in a woman aged 25-40 years who had recovered from COVID-19. This chain joins TRBV4-1 and TRBJ1-5; D remains unclear. CDR3: CASSQERGQPQHF. The CDR3 DNA is TGCGCCAGCAGCCAAGAACGAGGACAGCCCCAGCATTTT.